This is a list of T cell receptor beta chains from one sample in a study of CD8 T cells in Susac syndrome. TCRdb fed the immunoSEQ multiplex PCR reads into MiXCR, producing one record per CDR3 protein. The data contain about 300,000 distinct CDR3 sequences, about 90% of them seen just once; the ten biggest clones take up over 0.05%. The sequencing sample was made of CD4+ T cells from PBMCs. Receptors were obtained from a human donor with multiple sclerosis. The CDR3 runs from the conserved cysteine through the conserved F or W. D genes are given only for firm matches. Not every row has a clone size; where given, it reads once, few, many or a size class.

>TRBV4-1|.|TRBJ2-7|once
CASSLSQTGSSYEQYF
TGCGCCAGCAGCCTTTCACAGACAGGAAGCTCCTACGAGCAGTACTTC
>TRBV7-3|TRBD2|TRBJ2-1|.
CASSLPGGHNEQFF
TGTGCCAGCAGCTTACCGGGAGGACACAATGAGCAGTTCTTC
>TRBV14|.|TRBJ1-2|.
CASSKRRRPGRANYGYTF
TGTGCCAGCAGCAAACGACGAAGGCCAGGACGAGCTAACTATGGCTACACCTTC
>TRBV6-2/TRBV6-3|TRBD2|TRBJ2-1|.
CASSRRDLTRTSGRRGSSYNEQFF
TGTGCCAGCAGTCGTAGGGACCTAACGCGTACTAGCGGGAGAAGAGGGAGCTCCTACAATGAGCAGTTCTTC
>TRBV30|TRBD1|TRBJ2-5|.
CAWSSEGTGRETQYF
TGTGCCTGGAGTTCCGAGGGGACAGGGAGAGAGACCCAGTACTTC
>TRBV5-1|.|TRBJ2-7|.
CASSLTAASSYEQYF
TGCGCCAGCAGCTTGACGGCCGCCAGCTCCTACGAGCAGTACTTC
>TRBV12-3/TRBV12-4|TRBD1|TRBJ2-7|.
CASGSGVGTARYEQYF
TGTGCCAGCGGAAGTGGGGTTGGGACAGCTCGGTACGAGCAGTACTTC
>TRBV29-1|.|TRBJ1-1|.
CSVDQGGGWGNTEAFF
TGCAGCGTTGATCAAGGGGGGGGCTGGGGGAACACTGAAGCTTTCTTT
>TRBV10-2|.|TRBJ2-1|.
CASIQTLFYNEQFF
TGCGCCAGCATACAAACTCTCTTCTACAATGAGCAGTTCTTC
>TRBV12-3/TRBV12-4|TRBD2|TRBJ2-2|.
CASPPTLAGGNTGELFF
TGTGCCAGCCCCCCAACACTAGCGGGAGGAAACACCGGGGAGCTGTTTTTT
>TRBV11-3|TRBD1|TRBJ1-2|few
CASSLTLGQGADGYTF
TGTGCCAGCAGCTTAACCCTCGGACAGGGGGCAGATGGCTACACCTTC
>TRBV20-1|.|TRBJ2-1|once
CSARRAYNEQFF
TGCAGTGCAAGGAGGGCCTACAATGAGCAGTTCTTC
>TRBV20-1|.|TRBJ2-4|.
CSAAGAALEGIQYF
TGCAGTGCCGCGGGGGCGGCCCTGGAGGGCATTCAGTACTTC
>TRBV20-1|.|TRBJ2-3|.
CSAATGAGGGHPDTQYF
TGCAGTGCTGCTACAGGGGCCGGCGGAGGGCATCCAGATACGCAGTATTTT
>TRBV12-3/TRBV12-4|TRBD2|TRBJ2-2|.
CASSSTGGGNTGELFF
TGTGCCAGCAGTTCAACCGGCGGGGGGAACACCGGGGAGCTGTTTTTT
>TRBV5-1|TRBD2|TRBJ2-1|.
CASSIRLAGGRYNEQFF
TGCGCCAGCAGCATCCGACTAGCGGGGGGACGCTACAATGAGCAGTTCTTC
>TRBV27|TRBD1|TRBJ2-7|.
CASSLGDRAYEQYF
TGTGCCAGCAGTTTGGGGGACAGAGCCTACGAGCAGTACTTC
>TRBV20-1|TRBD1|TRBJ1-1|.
CSARDRDRGRGNTEAFF
TGCAGTGCTAGAGATCGTGACAGGGGGAGAGGGAACACTGAAGCTTTCTTT
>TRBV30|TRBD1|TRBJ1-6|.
CAWTGQGTSPLHF
TGTGCCTGGACTGGACAGGGTACTTCACCCCTCCACTTT
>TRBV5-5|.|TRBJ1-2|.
CASSLSFPRRGEYGYTF
TGTGCCAGCAGCTTGAGTTTCCCCCGACGTGGGGAGTATGGCTACACCTTC
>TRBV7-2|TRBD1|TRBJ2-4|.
CASSFGTDRIGAKNIQYF
TGTGCCAGCAGCTTCGGGACAGACAGGATAGGAGCCAAAAACATTCAGTACTTC
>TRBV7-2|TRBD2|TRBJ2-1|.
CASSPRGVRGVQFF
TGTGCCAGCAGCCCACGGGGGGTCCGGGGGGTGCAGTTCTTC
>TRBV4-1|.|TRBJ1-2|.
CASSRPGPRGGYTF
TGCGCCAGCAGCCGCCCGGGACCAAGGGGAGGCTACACCTTC
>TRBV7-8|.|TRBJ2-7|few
CASSWPSYEQYF
TGTGCCAGCAGCTGGCCCTCCTACGAGCAGTACTTC
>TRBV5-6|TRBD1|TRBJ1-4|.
CASSPGTATTNEKLFF
TGTGCCAGCAGCCCAGGGACAGCTACAACTAATGAAAAACTGTTTTTT
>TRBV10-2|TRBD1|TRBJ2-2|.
CASSESRTGDGELFF
TGCGCCAGCAGTGAGTCGAGGACAGGGGACGGGGAGCTGTTTTTT
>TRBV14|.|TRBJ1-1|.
CASSQMVRVAFF
TGTGCCAGCAGCCAAATGGTCCGAGTAGCTTTCTTT
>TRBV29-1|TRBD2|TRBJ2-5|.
CSVATSGNRETQYF
TGCAGCGTTGCCACTAGCGGGAATCGGGAGACCCAGTACTTC
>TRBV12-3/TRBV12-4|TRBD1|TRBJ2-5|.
CASSFGQGRKETQYF
TGTGCCAGCAGTTTTGGACAGGGCCGCAAAGAGACCCAGTACTTC
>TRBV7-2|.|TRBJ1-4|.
CASSYALGGTNEKLFF
TGTGCCAGCAGCTATGCGCTGGGAGGGACTAATGAAAAACTGTTTTTT
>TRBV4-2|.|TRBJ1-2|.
CASSQDIGVRGYGYTF
TGTGCCAGCAGCCAAGATATCGGGGTTCGGGGCTATGGCTACACCTTC
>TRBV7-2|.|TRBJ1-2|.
CASSARTGDYGYTF
TGTGCCAGCAGCGCTCGGACCGGGGACTATGGCTACACCTTC
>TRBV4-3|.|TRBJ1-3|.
CASSQDKRNTIYF
TGCGCCAGCAGCCAAGATAAGAGAAACACCATATATTTT
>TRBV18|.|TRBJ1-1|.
CASSPKPLEAFF
TGTGCCAGCTCACCAAAACCGTTGGAAGCTTTCTTT
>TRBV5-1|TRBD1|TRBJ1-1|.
CASSPGQGDTEAFF
TGCGCCAGCAGCCCAGGACAGGGAGACACTGAAGCTTTCTTT
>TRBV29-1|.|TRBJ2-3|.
CSLRPGMVTDTQYF
TGCAGCCTAAGACCGGGGATGGTAACAGATACGCAGTATTTT
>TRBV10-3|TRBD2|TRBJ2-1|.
CAISGREGSYNEQFF
TGTGCCATCAGTGGACGGGAGGGATCCTACAATGAGCAGTTCTTC
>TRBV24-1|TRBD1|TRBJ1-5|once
CATSDPTGMEPQHF
TGTGCCACCAGTGACCCGACAGGGATGGAGCCCCAGCATTTT
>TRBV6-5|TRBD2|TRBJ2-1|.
CASSYGLASGPYNEQFF
TGTGCCAGCAGTTACGGGCTAGCTAGCGGGCCTTACAATGAGCAGTTCTTC
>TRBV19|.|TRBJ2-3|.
CASRATTSTDTQYF
TGTGCCAGTAGGGCGACAACTAGCACAGATACGCAGTATTTT
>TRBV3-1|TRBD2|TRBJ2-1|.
CASIKYLAGDNEQFF
TGTGCCAGTATTAAGTACCTAGCGGGGGACAATGAGCAGTTCTTC
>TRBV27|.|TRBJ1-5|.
CASSPTNQPQHF
TGTGCCAGCAGTCCTACGAATCAGCCCCAGCATTTT
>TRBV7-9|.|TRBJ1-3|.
CASSLERSIGPGNTIYF
TGTGCCAGCAGCTTAGAGAGATCCATCGGCCCTGGAAACACCATATATTTT
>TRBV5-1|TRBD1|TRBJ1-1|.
CASSSRRTGGTEAFF
TGCGCCAGCAGCTCCCGCCGGACAGGCGGCACTGAAGCTTTCTTT
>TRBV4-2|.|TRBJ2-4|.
CASSQDHRGMGEGNIQYF
TGTGCCAGCAGCCAAGATCATCGGGGGATGGGAGAGGGAAACATTCAGTACTTC
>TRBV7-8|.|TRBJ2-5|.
CASSSGWLGGETQYF
TGTGCCAGCAGCTCTGGGTGGCTGGGGGGAGAGACCCAGTACTTC
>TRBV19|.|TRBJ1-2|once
CASSTRAPYGYTF
TGTGCCAGTAGTACGAGGGCACCCTATGGCTACACCTTC
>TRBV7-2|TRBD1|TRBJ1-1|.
CASRMMTGGRTEAFF
TGTGCCAGCAGAATGATGACAGGGGGGAGAACTGAAGCTTTCTTT
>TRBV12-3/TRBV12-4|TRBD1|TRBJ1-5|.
CASRPGTGGYQPQHF
TGTGCCAGCAGACCCGGGACAGGGGGCTATCAGCCCCAGCATTTT
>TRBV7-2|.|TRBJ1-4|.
CASSLAGGTHRVEKLFF
TGTGCCAGCAGCTTAGCTGGTGGGACTCATCGGGTTGAAAAACTGTTTTTT
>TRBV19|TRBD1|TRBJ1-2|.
CASSASGQGGNYGYTF
TGTGCCAGTAGTGCCTCTGGACAGGGTGGGAACTATGGCTACACCTTC
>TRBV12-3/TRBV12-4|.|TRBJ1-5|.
CASSFGTPISPQHF
TGTGCCAGCAGTTTCGGGACACCCATCAGCCCCCAGCATTTT
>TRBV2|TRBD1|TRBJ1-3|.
CASSRDSSNSGNTIYF
TGTGCCAGCAGTCGGGACAGCAGTAACTCTGGAAACACCATATATTTT
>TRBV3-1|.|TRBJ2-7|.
CASSQQTGAYEQYF
TGTGCCAGCAGCCAACAGACAGGAGCCTACGAGCAGTACTTC
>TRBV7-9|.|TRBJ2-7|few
CASSQELDEQYF
TGTGCCAGCAGCCAAGAGTTGGACGAGCAGTACTTC
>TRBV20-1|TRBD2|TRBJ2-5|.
CSARDQGGSGGKETQYF
TGCAGTGCTAGAGATCAGGGCGGTAGCGGGGGGAAAGAGACCCAGTACTTC